This T cell receptor (beta chain) stems from a study of blood T cell repertoires in COVID-19. Libraries were prepared by immunoSEQ multiplex PCR; TCRdb keeps only in-frame clonotypes and omits some of them. The data hold some 360,000 clones, with 88% observed a single time. The germline V and J ends were trimmed by 6 bases and 8 bases, with 16 bases remaining between them. From germline, CDR1 is LNHDA and CDR2 SQIVND (reference sequence). The CDR3 is made up of 14 amino acids. Enrollees, roughly 18 to 89 years old, lived in 24 US areas. Clinical history as reported by participants underpinned cohort assignment.

This receptor was obtained from a woman aged 25-40 years who had been exposed to COVID-19. The chain employs TRBV19 and TRBJ1-4; D might be TRBD1 (6 bases). The sample taken for sequencing was PBMCs or T cells enriched from blood (not recorded which). CDR3: CASRVTGRGEKLFF. CDR3 nucleotides: TGTGCCAGTAGGGTCACAGGGCGAGGAGAAAAACTGTTTTTT.